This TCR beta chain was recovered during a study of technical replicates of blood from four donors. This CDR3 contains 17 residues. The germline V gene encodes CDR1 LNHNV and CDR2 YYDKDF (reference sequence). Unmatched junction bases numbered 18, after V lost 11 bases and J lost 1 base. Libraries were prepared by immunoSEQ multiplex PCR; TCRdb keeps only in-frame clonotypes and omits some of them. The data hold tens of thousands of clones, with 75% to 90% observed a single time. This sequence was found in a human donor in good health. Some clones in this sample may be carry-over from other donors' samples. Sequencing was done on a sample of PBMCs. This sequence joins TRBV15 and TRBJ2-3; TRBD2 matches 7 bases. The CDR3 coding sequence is TGTGCCGCCTCCTCCCTGGGGGGAGGGCCAGGCACAGATACGCAGTATTTT. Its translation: CAASSLGGGPGTDTQYF.